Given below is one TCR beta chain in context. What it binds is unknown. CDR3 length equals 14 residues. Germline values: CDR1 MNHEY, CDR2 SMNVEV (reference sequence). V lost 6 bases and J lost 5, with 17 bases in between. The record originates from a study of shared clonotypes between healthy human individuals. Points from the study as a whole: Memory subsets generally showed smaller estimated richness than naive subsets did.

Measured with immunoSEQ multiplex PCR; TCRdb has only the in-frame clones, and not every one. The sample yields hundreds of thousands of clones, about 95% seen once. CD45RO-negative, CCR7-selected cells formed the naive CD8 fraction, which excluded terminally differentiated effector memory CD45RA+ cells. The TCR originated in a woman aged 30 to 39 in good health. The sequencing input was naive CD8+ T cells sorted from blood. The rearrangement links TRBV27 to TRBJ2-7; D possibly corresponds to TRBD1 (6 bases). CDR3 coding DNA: TGTGCCAGCAGGAAAGGGGGATTTTGGGACGAGCAGTACTTC. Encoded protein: CASRKGGFWDEQYF.